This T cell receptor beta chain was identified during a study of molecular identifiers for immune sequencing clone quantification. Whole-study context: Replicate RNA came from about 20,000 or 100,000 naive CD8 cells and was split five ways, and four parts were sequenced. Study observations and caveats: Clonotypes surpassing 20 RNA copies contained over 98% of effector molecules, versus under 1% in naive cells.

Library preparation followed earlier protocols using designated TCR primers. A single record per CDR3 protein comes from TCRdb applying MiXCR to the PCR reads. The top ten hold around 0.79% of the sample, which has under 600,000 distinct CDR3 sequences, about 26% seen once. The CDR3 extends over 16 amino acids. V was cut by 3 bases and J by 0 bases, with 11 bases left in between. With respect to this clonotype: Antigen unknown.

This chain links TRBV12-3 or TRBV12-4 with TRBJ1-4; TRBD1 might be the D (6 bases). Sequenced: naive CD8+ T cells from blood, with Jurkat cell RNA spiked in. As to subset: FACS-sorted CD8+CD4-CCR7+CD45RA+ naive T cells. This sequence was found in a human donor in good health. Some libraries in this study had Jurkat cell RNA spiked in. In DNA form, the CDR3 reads TGTGCCAGCAGTTTGCAGGGGCGACCAACTAATGAAAAACTGTTTTTT. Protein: CASSLQGRPTNEKLFF.